This paragraph covers one T cell receptor (beta chain) sequence. This clonotype has just a few counts. The antigen it binds to is not known. Per-nucleotide qualities are absent, and no much larger clonotype sits a single base away. This sample stems from a study of identical twins (dated by TCRdb to the mid-2010s). For context, the study as a whole: The study deep-sequenced TCR alpha and beta repertoires from monozygotic twins, unrelated adults of various ages and cord blood to test whether fetal clonotypes persist. To rule out contamination, replicate twin experiments were performed at different times with different library preparation protocols.

Trimming removed 8 bases from V and 1 base from J, leaving 10 bases between the germline ends. Taken from cysteine to phenylalanine, the CDR3 has 13 residues. Of all the DNA, just the CDR3 is kept, 39 bases in frame from base 1. The germline V gene provides CDR1 KGHDR and CDR2 SFDVKD. Libraries were built with 5' RACE. TCRdb names Illumina HiSeq 2000 as the instrument used. A universal primer binding site was added through template switching, and the final cDNA carried a unique molecular identifier so that TCR cDNA molecules could be counted accurately. Specific primers in the conserved constant-segment region were used to synthesize first-strand cDNA for TCR alpha and beta chains. Each cDNA library was double barcoded, with a SMART-Mk sample barcode plus Illumina barcodes, to control for contamination. TruSeq adapter sequences along with Illumina sample barcodes were introduced in two successive PCR steps. The TCR alpha and beta cDNA libraries were sequenced on the Illumina HiSeq platform using custom primers. The authors processed their data as follows. MiGEC was used to process raw reads and extract unique molecular identifiers, and MiXCR was used to find CDR3 positions. Recombination models were inferred per individual with the repgenHMM and IGoR tools using an EM algorithm. Shared clonotypes were analyzed with the tcR package in R, and sharing was normalized by the product of cloneset sizes. To study raw recombination without the effects of thymic and clonal selection, out-of-frame nonproductive sequences were analyzed. TCRdb took the public reads, trimmed them with fastp at Q25, ran MiXCR for clone calling and kept in-frame beta chains. Each entry merges the rows of one CDR3 protein and shows their most common DNA and genes. TCRdb's processing, not the authors', yielded these V and J calls. The sample table shows about 900,000 distinct CDR3 sequences, and roughly an eighth are seen once. About 1.5% of the sample goes to the ten largest clones.

The paper as a whole reports these results and caveats: Compared with coincidental sharing between unrelated individuals, out-of-frame TCR alpha sequences shared between twins had an excess of sequences with low generation probability. Out-of-frame TCR alpha sharing in monozygotic twins was systematically underestimated by recombination models, whereas sharing between unrelated individuals was in agreement with the recombination models. Invariant T cells such as MAIT and iNKT could partly confound zero-insertion analyses, although diverse VJ usage argued against such confounding for most clonotypes. Because the same donors could not be followed over many years, the conclusions relied on cross-sectional statistical analysis. Fewer insertions were carried by abundant cord blood beta clonotypes, a similar but weaker trend appeared in young adult naive repertoires, and no such trend appeared in memory repertoires. In beta out-of-frame sequences, excess twin sharing was weaker, because having fewer shared sequences lowered the signal-to-noise ratio.

All donors were healthy Caucasians. Three pairs of female monozygotic twins, all aged about 18 to 30 years, were included in the twin cohort. Peripheral blood mononuclear cells were the source from which RNA for the TCR libraries was isolated. The data also belong to a second study, concerning yellow fever vaccine responses in identical twins. As that second paper reports: According to the authors, in identical twins the way T cells responded to vaccination appeared partly convergent and partly personalized. In the study, vaccine-responding T cell clones were precisely tracked in identical twins.

The sequence is built from TRBV24-1 and TRBJ1-1; possibly the D gene is TRBD1, per 6 matching bases. Sequencing was performed on PBMCs. The clonotype was recovered from a woman aged 18 to 35 in good health. CDR3 sequence: CATTMGQNTEAFF. The DNA sequence reads TGTGCCACCACAATGGGACAGAACACTGAAGCTTTCTTT.